This note documents a single T cell receptor (beta chain) sequence. This clonotype was counted at least ten times. The clone's antigen remains unknown. Base qualities were left out, and no much larger clone turns up one base away. This entry is derived from a study of T cell repertoires in cytomegalovirus infection (dated by TCRdb to 2018 to 2020). Study-level background: The HLA type of each donor mattered for the analysis, because public TCR beta signatures pointed to carriage of CMV infection along with the matching HLA type. General study outcomes and caveats: The ex vivo response was dominated by HLA-C-restricted CMV-specific TCR beta clonotypes, which also provided the single most frequent clonotype in two of eight donors. In both this cohort and an independent cohort of some 350 donors, the cumulative frequency of public TCR beta family members distinguished carriers of CMV infection plus the relevant HLA type.

TCRdb shows the sequencer as Illumina HiSeq 1500. The public sequencing data were trimmed at Q25 with fastp and processed into clonotypes with MiXCR by TCRdb, which kept only in-frame beta chains. CDR3 protein sequences are deduplicated, and each keeps its most common genes and DNA. This sample has roughly 310,000 distinct CDR3 sequences in its table, and about a sixth of those were observed once. The ten biggest clones cover approximately 12% of the sample. Trimming takes 3 bases from V and 0 bases from J, and the germline ends sit 12 bases apart. The CDR3 contains 16 residues, cysteine and phenylalanine counted. Just CDR3 DNA is preserved here, 48 bases in frame from base 1. CDR1 and CDR2, per the germline V gene, are MDHEN and SYDVKM.

Sequenced material: PBMCs. The sequence is built from TRBV28 and TRBJ1-5, with the D gene too uncertain to name. This clonotype was sampled from a human donor in good health (CMV status not recorded). Some clones in this sample may be carry-over from other donors' samples. The DNA sequence reads TGTGCCAGCAGTTTCCTCCGGAGATATAGCAATCAGCCCCAGCATTTT. It translates as CASSFLRRYSNQPQHF.